This paragraph reports one T cell receptor beta chain. Its target is unknown. Assay: immunoSEQ multiplex PCR; the TCRdb copy retains only in-frame clones and omits some. The sample lists roughly 80,000 clones, roughly 94% occurring once. The CDR3 has 15 amino acids. V was cut by 6 bases and J by 3 bases, with 14 bases left in between. The germline CDR1 and CDR2 sequences are SNHLY and FYNNEI. This record comes from a study of resident and recirculating memory T cells in vitiligo. Broader study findings: No unique dominant TCR clone was found in vitiligo lesions. Different lesions suggested infiltration by different T cell clones.

The receptor comes from a male donor with vitiligo. The rearrangement uses TRBV2 and TRBJ2-2, with D tentatively TRBD1 (5 bases). Sequencing input: blood. The CDR3 spells CASRGQGAYTGELFF. The CDR3 nucleotides read TGTGCCAGCAGAGGCCAGGGTGCGTACACCGGGGAGCTGTTTTTT. The whole variable domain, filled in from reference TRBV2 and TRBJ2-2, reads EPEVTQTPSHQVTQMGQEVILRCVPISNHLYFYWYRQILGQKVEFLVSFYNNEISEKSEIFDDQFSVERPDGSNFTLKIRSTKLEDSAMYFCASRGQGAYTGELFFGEGSRLTVL.